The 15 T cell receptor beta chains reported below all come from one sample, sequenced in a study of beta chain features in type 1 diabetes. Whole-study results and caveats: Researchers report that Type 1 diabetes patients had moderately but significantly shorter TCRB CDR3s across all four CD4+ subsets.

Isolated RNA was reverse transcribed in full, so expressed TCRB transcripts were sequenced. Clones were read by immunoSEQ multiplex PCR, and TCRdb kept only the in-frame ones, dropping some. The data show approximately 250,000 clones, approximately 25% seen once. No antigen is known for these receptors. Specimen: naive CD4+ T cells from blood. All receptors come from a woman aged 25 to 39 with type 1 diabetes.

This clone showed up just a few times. This chain's CDR3 is CASRSDSPYEQYF. In DNA, the CDR3 is TGTGCCAGCAGGAGTGACAGTCCCTACGAGCAGTACTTC. The chain joins TRBV2 to TRBJ2-7; D possibly corresponds to TRBD1 (5 bases). Trimming cost V 6 bases and J 2 bases, with 11 bases left between them. This CDR3 has 13 residues. Germline V gene data show CDR1 as SNHLY and CDR2 as FYNNEI.

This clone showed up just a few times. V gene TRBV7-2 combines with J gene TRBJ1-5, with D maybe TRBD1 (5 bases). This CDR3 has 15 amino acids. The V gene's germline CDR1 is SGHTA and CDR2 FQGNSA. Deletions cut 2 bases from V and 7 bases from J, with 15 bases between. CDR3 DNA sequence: TGTGCCAGCAGCTTATGGGCCCAGGGTCACCAGCCCCAGCATTTT. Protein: CASSLWAQGHQPQHF.

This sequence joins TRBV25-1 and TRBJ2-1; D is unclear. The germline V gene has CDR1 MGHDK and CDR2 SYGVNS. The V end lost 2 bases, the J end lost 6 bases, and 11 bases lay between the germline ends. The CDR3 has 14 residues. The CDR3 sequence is CASSEMVSVNEQFF. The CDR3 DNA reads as TGTGCCAGCAGTGAAATGGTCTCAGTCAATGAGCAGTTCTTC.

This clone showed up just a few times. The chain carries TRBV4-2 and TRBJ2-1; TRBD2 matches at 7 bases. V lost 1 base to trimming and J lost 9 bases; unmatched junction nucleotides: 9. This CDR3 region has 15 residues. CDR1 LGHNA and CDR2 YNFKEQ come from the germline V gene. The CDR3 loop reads CASSQVAGVSSEQFF. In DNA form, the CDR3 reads TGTGCCAGCAGCCAAGTGGCGGGAGTGAGTAGTGAGCAGTTCTTC.

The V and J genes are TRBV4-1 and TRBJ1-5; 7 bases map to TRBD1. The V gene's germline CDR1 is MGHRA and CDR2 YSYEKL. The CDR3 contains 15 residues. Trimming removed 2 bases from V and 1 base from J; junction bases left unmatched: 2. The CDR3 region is CASSQMTGSNQPQHF. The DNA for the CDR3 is TGCGCCAGCAGCCAAATGACAGGGAGCAATCAGCCCCAGCATTTT.

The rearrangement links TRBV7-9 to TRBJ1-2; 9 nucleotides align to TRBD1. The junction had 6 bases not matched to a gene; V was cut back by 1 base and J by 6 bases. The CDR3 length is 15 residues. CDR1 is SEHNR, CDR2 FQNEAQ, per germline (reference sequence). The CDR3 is CASSLGANRGHGYTF. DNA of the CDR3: TGTGCCAGCAGCTTAGGAGCGAACAGGGGGCATGGCTACACCTTC.

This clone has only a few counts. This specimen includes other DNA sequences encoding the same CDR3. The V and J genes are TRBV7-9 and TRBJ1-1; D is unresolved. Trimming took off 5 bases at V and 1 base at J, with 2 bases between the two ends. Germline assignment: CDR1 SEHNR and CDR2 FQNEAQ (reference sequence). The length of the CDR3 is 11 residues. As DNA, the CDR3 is TGTGCCAGCAGCCAGAACACTGAAGCTTTCTTT. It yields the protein CASSQNTEAFF.

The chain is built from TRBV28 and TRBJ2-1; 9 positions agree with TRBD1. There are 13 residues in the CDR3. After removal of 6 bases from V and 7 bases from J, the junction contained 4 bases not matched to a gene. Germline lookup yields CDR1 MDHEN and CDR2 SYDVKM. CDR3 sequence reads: CASRPTGGNEQFF. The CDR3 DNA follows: TGTGCCAGCAGACCGACAGGGGGGAATGAGCAGTTCTTC.

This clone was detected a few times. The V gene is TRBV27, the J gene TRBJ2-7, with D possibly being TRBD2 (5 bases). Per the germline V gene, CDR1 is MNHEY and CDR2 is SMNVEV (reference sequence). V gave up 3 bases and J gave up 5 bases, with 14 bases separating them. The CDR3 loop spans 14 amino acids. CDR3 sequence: CASSFEGFIHEQYF. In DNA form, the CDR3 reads TGTGCCAGCAGTTTTGAGGGTTTTATCCACGAGCAGTACTTC.

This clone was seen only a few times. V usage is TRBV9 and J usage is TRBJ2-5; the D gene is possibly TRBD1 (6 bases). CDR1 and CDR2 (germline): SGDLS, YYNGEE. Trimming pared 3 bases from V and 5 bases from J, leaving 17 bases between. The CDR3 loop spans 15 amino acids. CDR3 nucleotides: TGTGCCAGCAGCGCATATGGGACACGAGCGGAGACCCAGTACTTC. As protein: CASSAYGTRAETQYF.

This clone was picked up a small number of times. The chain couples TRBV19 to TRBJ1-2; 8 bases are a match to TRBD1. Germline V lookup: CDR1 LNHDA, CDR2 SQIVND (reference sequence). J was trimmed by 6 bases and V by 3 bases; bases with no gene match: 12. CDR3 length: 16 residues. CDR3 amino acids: CASSIRRTGWTDGYTF. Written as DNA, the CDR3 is TGTGCCAGTAGTATCAGACGGACAGGGTGGACGGATGGCTACACCTTC.

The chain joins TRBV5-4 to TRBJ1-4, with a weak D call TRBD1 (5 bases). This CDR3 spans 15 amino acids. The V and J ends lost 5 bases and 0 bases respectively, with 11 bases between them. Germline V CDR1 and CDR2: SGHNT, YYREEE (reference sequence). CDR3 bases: TGTGCCAGCAGGGAAGGGACTGCAACTAATGAAAAACTGTTTTTT. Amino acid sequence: CASREGTATNEKLFF. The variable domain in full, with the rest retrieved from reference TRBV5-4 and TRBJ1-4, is ETGVTQSPTHLIKTRGQQVTLRCSSQSGHNTVSWYQQALGQGPQFIFQYYREEENGRGNFPPRFSGLQFPNYSSELNVNALELDDSALYLCASREGTATNEKLFFGSGTQLSVL.

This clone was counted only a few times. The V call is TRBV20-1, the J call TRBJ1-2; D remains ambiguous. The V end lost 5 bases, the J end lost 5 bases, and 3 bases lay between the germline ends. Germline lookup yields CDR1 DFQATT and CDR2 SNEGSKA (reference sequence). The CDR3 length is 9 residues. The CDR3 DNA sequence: TGCAGTGCTTATTATGGCTACACCTTC. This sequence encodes CSAYYGYTF.

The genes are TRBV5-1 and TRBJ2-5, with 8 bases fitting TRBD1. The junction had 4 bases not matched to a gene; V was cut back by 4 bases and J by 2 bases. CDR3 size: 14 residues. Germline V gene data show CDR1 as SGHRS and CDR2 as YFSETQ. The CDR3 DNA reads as TGCGCCAGCAGCCAAGGGGACAGGCAAGAGACCCAGTACTTC. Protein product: CASSQGDRQETQYF.

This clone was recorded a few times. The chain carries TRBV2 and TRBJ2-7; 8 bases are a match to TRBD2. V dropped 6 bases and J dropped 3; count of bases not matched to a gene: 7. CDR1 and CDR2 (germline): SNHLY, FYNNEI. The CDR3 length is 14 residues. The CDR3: CASSLGTSFYEQYF. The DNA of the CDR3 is TGTGCCAGCAGCCTCGGGACTAGTTTCTACGAGCAGTACTTC. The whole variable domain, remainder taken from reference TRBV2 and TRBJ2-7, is EPEVTQTPSHQVTQMGQEVILRCVPISNHLYFYWYRQILGQKVEFLVSFYNNEISEKSEIFDDQFSVERPDGSNFTLKIRSTKLEDSAMYFCASSLGTSFYEQYFGPGTRLTVT.